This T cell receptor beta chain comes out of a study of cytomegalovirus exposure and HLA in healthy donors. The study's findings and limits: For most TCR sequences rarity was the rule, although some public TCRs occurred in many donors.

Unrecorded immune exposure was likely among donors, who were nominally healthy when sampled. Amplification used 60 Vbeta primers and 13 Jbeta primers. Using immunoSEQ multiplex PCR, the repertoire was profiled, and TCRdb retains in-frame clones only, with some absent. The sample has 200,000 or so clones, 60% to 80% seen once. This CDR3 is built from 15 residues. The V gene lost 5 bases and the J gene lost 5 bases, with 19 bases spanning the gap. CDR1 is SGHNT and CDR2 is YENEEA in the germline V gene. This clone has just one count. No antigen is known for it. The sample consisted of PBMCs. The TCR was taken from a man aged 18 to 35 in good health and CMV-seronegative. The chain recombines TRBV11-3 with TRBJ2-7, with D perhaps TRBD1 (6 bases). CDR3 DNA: TGTGCCAGCAGCGACCCCGCGGACAGCCACCACGAGCAGTACTTC. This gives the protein CASSDPADSHHEQYF.